Listed below are T cell receptor beta chains from one sample, sequenced in a study of cytomegalovirus exposure and HLA in healthy donors. Here immunoSEQ multiplex PCR was the method, and the copy in TCRdb shows in-frame clones only, minus some. Counted here are approximately 140,000 clones, just under 80% occurring once; the ten biggest clones make up over 1.5%. Sequencing was performed on PBMCs. The receptors originated from a woman aged 40 to 55 in good health and CMV-seronegative. Each CDR3 is given with its conserved first and last residue. D genes are given only for firm matches. Not all rows give a size; the values are once, few, many and, for expanded clones, a class.

J: TRBJ1-2
D: NA
size: NA
V: TRBV15
DNA: TGTGCCACCCGCTTAGAGGGTAGGGACTATGGCTACACCTTC
CDR3: CATRLEGRDYGYTF

J: TRBJ2-4
D: NA
size: NA
V: TRBV5-6
DNA: TGTGCCACCCAAGCGGGTCTCCGGATAGCCAAAAACATTCAGTACTTC
CDR3: CATQAGLRIAKNIQYF

J: TRBJ1-1
D: NA
size: NA
V: TRBV9
DNA: TGTGCCAGCAGCGTAGCTCTGGGGGCCACTGAAGCTTTCTTT
CDR3: CASSVALGATEAFF

J: TRBJ2-1
D: TRBD2
size: NA
V: TRBV27
DNA: TGTGCCAGCAGTTTAGGTCTAGCGGGAGTTGGTTGGTTCTTC
CDR3: CASSLGLAGVGWFF

J: TRBJ2-1
D: NA
size: NA
V: TRBV29-1
DNA: TGCAGCGTTGGGGGGGACGAACATAGCTCCTACAATGAGCAGTTCTTC
CDR3: CSVGGDEHSSYNEQFF

J: TRBJ2-5
D: TRBD1
size: few
V: TRBV2
DNA: TGTGCCAGCAGGACAGGGGGTGGGACCCAGTACTTC
CDR3: CASRTGGGTQYF

J: TRBJ2-2
D: NA
size: NA
V: TRBV7-8
DNA: TGTGCCAGCGAGGGCTCCGGGGAGCTGTTTTTT
CDR3: CASEGSGELFF

J: TRBJ2-5
D: NA
size: once
V: TRBV28
DNA: TGTGCCAGCTCTGGTCCGGGGTGGCAAGAGACCCAGTACTTC
CDR3: CASSGPGWQETQYF

J: TRBJ2-5
D: NA
size: NA
V: TRBV5-1
DNA: TGCGCCAGCAGCTTGGCCCCCGGAGGCCAAGAGACCCAGTACTTC
CDR3: CASSLAPGGQETQYF

J: TRBJ2-7
D: TRBD1
size: NA
V: TRBV28
DNA: TGTGCCAGCAGTCCTATTTCCGGGACAGGAACCTACGAGCAGTACTTC
CDR3: CASSPISGTGTYEQYF

J: TRBJ1-4
D: NA
size: NA
V: TRBV28
DNA: TGTGCCAGCAGTTTAGGTGGAGGAGAAAAACTGTTTTTT
CDR3: CASSLGGGEKLFF

J: TRBJ2-3
D: NA
size: NA
V: TRBV19
DNA: TGTGCCAGTAAACGGGTGGGAGAGGCAGATACGCAGTATTTT
CDR3: CASKRVGEADTQYF

J: TRBJ1-5
D: NA
size: once
V: TRBV21-1
DNA: TGTGCCAGCCGAAGGGGGGAGGGCCACAATCAGCCCCAGCATTTT
CDR3: CASRRGEGHNQPQHF

J: TRBJ1-5
D: NA
size: NA
V: TRBV5-5
DNA: TGTGCCAGCAGCTTACCAGGGGCGGGTCAGCCCCAGCATTTT
CDR3: CASSLPGAGQPQHF

J: TRBJ1-2
D: NA
size: NA
V: TRBV29-1
DNA: TGCAGCGTTGATAAGGGGCCGGATGGCTACACCTTC
CDR3: CSVDKGPDGYTF

J: TRBJ2-7
D: NA
size: NA
V: TRBV28
DNA: TGTGCCAGCAGTTCTCCCCCCGGCGAGCAGTACTTC
CDR3: CASSSPPGEQYF

J: TRBJ2-7
D: TRBD2
size: few
V: TRBV30
DNA: TGTGCCTGGAGCACCTCTAGGACTAGTCTTTGGGTTAGCGAGCAGTACTTC
CDR3: CAWSTSRTSLWVSEQYF

J: TRBJ2-7
D: TRBD2
size: NA
V: TRBV29-1
DNA: TGCAGCGTTGGTGCGGGAGGGTCGGTCGAGCAGTACTTC
CDR3: CSVGAGGSVEQYF

J: TRBJ2-7
D: TRBD1
size: NA
V: TRBV6-1
DNA: TGTGCCAGCACCGTCCCCAGGGACAGCTACGAGCAGTACTTC
CDR3: CASTVPRDSYEQYF

J: TRBJ1-1
D: NA
size: NA
V: TRBV6-6
DNA: TGTGCCAGCGGCCGCACATTGAACACTGAAGCTTTCTTT
CDR3: CASGRTLNTEAFF

J: TRBJ1-1
D: TRBD1
size: NA
V: TRBV5-4
DNA: TGTGCCAGCAGCTTGCCGGACAGGGGCTCTGAAGCTTTCTTT
CDR3: CASSLPDRGSEAFF

J: TRBJ1-2
D: TRBD1
size: NA
V: TRBV7-2
DNA: TGTGCCAGCAGCTTAGGAGGACAGGGGGCGTATGGCTACACCTTC
CDR3: CASSLGGQGAYGYTF

J: TRBJ1-1
D: NA
size: NA
V: TRBV9
DNA: TGTGCCAGCAGCGTAGCTTCAGGGGCGTGGAGCGAAGCTTTCTTT
CDR3: CASSVASGAWSEAFF

J: TRBJ2-5
D: TRBD2
size: NA
V: TRBV9
DNA: TGTGCCAGCAGCCGGACTAGCGGAAAACAAGAGACCCAGTACTTC
CDR3: CASSRTSGKQETQYF

J: TRBJ2-1
D: TRBD2
size: NA
V: TRBV28
DNA: TGTGCCAGCACCTTCGAGAAGCTAGCGGGAGGGCGCCTTTACAATGAGCAGTTCTTC
CDR3: CASTFEKLAGGRLYNEQFF

J: TRBJ2-1
D: NA
size: NA
V: TRBV28
DNA: TGTGCCAGCAGTTTATTAGGAGGGGAGCAGTTCTTC
CDR3: CASSLLGGEQFF

J: TRBJ2-1
D: TRBD2
size: NA
V: TRBV28
DNA: TGTGCCAGCATGAGCGGGGAGGTCCCCAATGAGCAGTTCTTC
CDR3: CASMSGEVPNEQFF

J: TRBJ1-4
D: NA
size: NA
V: TRBV7-8
DNA: TGTGCCAGCAGCTTAGCCGCGGGGAGGGATGAAAAACTGTTTTTT
CDR3: CASSLAAGRDEKLFF

J: TRBJ1-2
D: NA
size: NA
V: TRBV6-5
DNA: TGTGCCAGCAGTTACTCTCGAGACAGTTATGGCTACACCTTC
CDR3: CASSYSRDSYGYTF

J: TRBJ2-2
D: NA
size: few
V: TRBV5-1
DNA: TGCGCCAGCAGCTCCACCCCAGACACCGGGGAGCTGTTTTTT
CDR3: CASSSTPDTGELFF

J: TRBJ1-5
D: NA
size: few
V: TRBV5-1
DNA: TGCGCCAGCAGCTTGTCAGGGGATAGCAATCAGCCCCAGCATTTT
CDR3: CASSLSGDSNQPQHF

J: TRBJ2-6
D: NA
size: NA
V: TRBV27
DNA: TGTGCCAGCAGTTTAAGTGGGGCCAACGGCCTGACTTTC
CDR3: CASSLSGANGLTF

J: TRBJ2-3
D: TRBD2
size: NA
V: TRBV27
DNA: TGTGCCAGCAGTTTAGGGGTGCTAGCGGGAGTAGATACGCAGTATTTT
CDR3: CASSLGVLAGVDTQYF

J: TRBJ1-5
D: NA
size: once
V: TRBV30
DNA: TGTGCCTGTCAGGCAGCAGGAAATCAGCCCCAGCATTTT
CDR3: CACQAAGNQPQHF

J: TRBJ2-5
D: TRBD1
size: few
V: TRBV13
DNA: TGTGCCAGCAGCTTAGGCCTAGGGGGACAGTACCAAGAGACCCAGTACTTC
CDR3: CASSLGLGGQYQETQYF

J: TRBJ2-7
D: TRBD1
size: NA
V: TRBV14
DNA: TGTGCCAGCAGCCCCGGGACAGGTCTCTACGAGCAGTACTTC
CDR3: CASSPGTGLYEQYF

J: TRBJ2-1
D: TRBD1
size: NA
V: TRBV28
DNA: TGTGCCAGCAGCCCCGGGACAGCTTACTACAATGAGCAGTTCTTC
CDR3: CASSPGTAYYNEQFF

J: TRBJ1-1
D: NA
size: NA
V: TRBV28
DNA: TGTGCCAGCAGTGCCCCGACAGGCCTGGGAACTGAAGCTTTCTTT
CDR3: CASSAPTGLGTEAFF

J: TRBJ2-7
D: NA
size: NA
V: TRBV28
DNA: TGTGCCAGCAATTCTGCCTACGAGCAGTACTTC
CDR3: CASNSAYEQYF

J: TRBJ2-7
D: NA
size: NA
V: TRBV21-1
DNA: TGTGCCCCGGACAGGGGATTCTACGAGCAGTACTTC
CDR3: CAPDRGFYEQYF

J: TRBJ1-1
D: TRBD1
size: NA
V: TRBV7-9
DNA: TGTGCCAGCAGTTCCACGGGACAGCCTGAAGCTTTCTTT
CDR3: CASSSTGQPEAFF

J: TRBJ1-1
D: TRBD1
size: NA
V: TRBV10-3
DNA: TGTGCCATCAACAGGGGGCAGGGTGAAGCTTTCTTT
CDR3: CAINRGQGEAFF

J: TRBJ2-5
D: NA
size: NA
V: TRBV6-1
DNA: TGTGCCAGCAGTGAACTTCAGGGTAGAGAGACCCAGTACTTC
CDR3: CASSELQGRETQYF

J: TRBJ2-2
D: TRBD2
size: few
V: TRBV7-6
DNA: TGTGCCAGCAGCTTAGCTAGCGGGATCACCGGGGAGCTGTTTTTT
CDR3: CASSLASGITGELFF

J: TRBJ2-1
D: TRBD1
size: NA
V: TRBV6-1
DNA: TGTGCCAGCAGTGACGTTGGGACAGGAGCCTACAATGAGCAGTTCTTC
CDR3: CASSDVGTGAYNEQFF

J: TRBJ1-4
D: NA
size: once
V: TRBV28
DNA: TGTGCCACCTCGGCGGCAGATACTAATGAAAAACTGTTTTTT
CDR3: CATSAADTNEKLFF

J: TRBJ2-3
D: NA
size: NA
V: TRBV10-3
DNA: TGTGCCATCAGTGATCCGACAGTCACAGATACGCAGTATTTT
CDR3: CAISDPTVTDTQYF

J: TRBJ1-4
D: NA
size: NA
V: TRBV5-8
DNA: TGTGCCAGCAGCTTGGTACAGGGTAGAGAAAAACTGTTTTTT
CDR3: CASSLVQGREKLFF

J: TRBJ2-5
D: TRBD1
size: NA
V: TRBV5-1
DNA: TGCGCCAGCAGCCGTTCCGGGACAGGGGGGGAGACCCAGTACTTC
CDR3: CASSRSGTGGETQYF

J: TRBJ2-1
D: TRBD2
size: NA
V: TRBV6-4
DNA: TGTGCCAGCAGTGACTCGCCGGGACTAGCAGATTACAATGAGCAGTTCTTC
CDR3: CASSDSPGLADYNEQFF

J: TRBJ2-3
D: NA
size: few
V: TRBV9
DNA: TGTGCCAGCAGCCCAGGAGCGGGCTGGGATACGCAGTATTTT
CDR3: CASSPGAGWDTQYF

J: TRBJ2-3
D: NA
size: NA
V: TRBV11-2
DNA: TGTGCCACTAGTCTGGCGGGGCGGGCAGATACGCAGTATTTT
CDR3: CATSLAGRADTQYF

J: TRBJ1-2
D: TRBD1
size: few
V: TRBV29-1
DNA: TGCAGCGTTGGACAGGGCGGAGGCTACACCTTC
CDR3: CSVGQGGGYTF

J: TRBJ1-1
D: TRBD1
size: NA
V: TRBV18
DNA: TGTGCCAGCTCACCGGGACAGGGGTCTTCAAACACTGAAGCTTTCTTT
CDR3: CASSPGQGSSNTEAFF

J: TRBJ2-7
D: TRBD2
size: NA
V: TRBV10-3
DNA: TGTGCCATCAGTGGAGCGGGGGGGAACGAGCAGTACTTC
CDR3: CAISGAGGNEQYF

J: TRBJ2-7
D: TRBD1
size: NA
V: TRBV4-2
DNA: TGTGCCAGCAGCCCTGGGACAGGGGGAAGCGAGCAGTACTTC
CDR3: CASSPGTGGSEQYF

J: TRBJ2-1
D: NA
size: NA
V: TRBV25-1
DNA: TGTGCCAGCAGTGCGAATAATCATACAAATTACAATGAGCAGTTCTTC
CDR3: CASSANNHTNYNEQFF